A selection of T cell receptor beta chains follows, all from one sample in a study of T cell responses to AZD1222 COVID-19 vaccine. Sequenced by immunoSEQ multiplex PCR; TCRdb stores in-frame clones only, minus some. Among 100,000 to 150,000 clones, approximately 92% were seen once, and the ten largest hold 11% to 15%. Sample: peripheral blood, taken on day 0 of AZD1222 vaccination. These receptors originate from an adult in good health. CDR3s include the opening cysteine and the closing phenylalanine or tryptophan. D genes are given only for firm matches. Part of the rows lack a size; the others show once, few, many or a class for expanded clones.

>TRBJ1-2|TRBV19|once|TRBD1
CASSIGRGPGDGYTF
TGTGCCAGTAGTATCGGCAGGGGGCCTGGGGATGGCTACACCTTC
>TRBJ1-2|TRBV30|.|.
CAWRFYGYTF
TGTGCCTGGAGATTCTATGGCTACACCTTC
>TRBJ1-4|TRBV13|.|.
CASTWGAHLGPTNEKLFF
TGTGCCAGCACCTGGGGGGCTCATCTAGGGCCAACTAATGAAAAACTGTTTTTT
>TRBJ1-1|TRBV30|.|.
CACQTWVDRPTEAFF
TGTGCCTGCCAGACCTGGGTTGACAGACCAACTGAAGCTTTCTTT
>TRBJ2-5|TRBV6-2/TRBV6-3|.|.
CASSYSVARYQETQYF
TGTGCCAGCAGTTACTCGGTAGCCCGTTACCAAGAGACCCAGTACTTC
>TRBJ1-2|TRBV10-3|.|TRBD1
CAISGGRGYYGYTF
TGTGCCATCAGTGGGGGCAGGGGGTACTATGGCTACACCTTC
>TRBJ1-5|TRBV19|.|TRBD1
CASNAQGTQPQHF
TGTGCCAGCAATGCACAGGGGACCCAGCCCCAGCATTTT
>TRBJ1-1|TRBV2|.|.
CASSEFRREAFF
TGTGCCAGCAGTGAATTCAGGCGTGAAGCTTTCTTT
>TRBJ2-6|TRBV18|.|TRBD1
CASSPKGTGSSGANVLTF
TGTGCCAGCTCACCTAAAGGGACAGGTAGCTCTGGGGCCAACGTCCTGACTTTC
>TRBJ2-7|TRBV2|.|TRBD2
CASSPLNRGTSDVQYF
TGTGCCAGCAGCCCACTTAACAGGGGGACTAGCGATGTGCAGTACTTC
>TRBJ1-4|TRBV6-5|.|.
CASRRTATNEKLFF
TGTGCCAGCAGGCGGACAGCAACTAATGAAAAACTGTTTTTT
>TRBJ2-1|TRBV5-6|.|.
CASSPLGRSSYNEQFF
TGTGCCAGCAGCCCTCTGGGGAGGAGCTCCTACAATGAGCAGTTCTTC
>TRBJ2-2|TRBV5-8|.|.
CASSLGGTNTGELFF
TGTGCCAGCAGCTTGGGCGGCACGAACACCGGGGAGCTGTTTTTT
>TRBJ2-1|TRBV2|many|.
CASILVERINNEQFF
.
>TRBJ2-1|TRBV19|.|TRBD2
CASTPLAGVYNEQFF
TGTGCCAGTACCCCTCTAGCGGGAGTGTACAATGAGCAGTTCTTC
>TRBJ1-5|TRBV7-2|.|TRBD1
CASSLMGQGAYQPQHF
TGTGCCAGCAGCTTAATGGGCCAGGGGGCATATCAGCCCCAGCATTTT
>TRBJ2-7|TRBV7-9|.|TRBD2
CASSRLAGGYHYEQYF
TGTGCCAGCAGTAGACTAGCGGGAGGATATCACTACGAGCAGTACTTC
>TRBJ1-1|TRBV6-2/TRBV6-3|.|.
CASSYRTEAFF
TGTGCCAGCAGTTATCGGACTGAAGCTTTCTTT
>TRBJ2-1|TRBV29-1|.|.
CSVEDFRPAGNEQFF
TGCAGCGTTGAAGATTTTAGGCCCGCAGGCAATGAGCAGTTCTTC
>TRBJ1-3|TRBV5-1|.|.
CASSLVPGTYSGNTIYF
TGCGCCAGCAGCTTGGTGCCCGGTACTTACTCTGGAAACACCATATATTTT